These T cell receptor beta chains were read from a single sample in a study of OX40 agonist ivuxolimab in advanced cancers. Some clones are missing from TCRdb's copy, which holds only in-frame ones; the method was immunoSEQ multiplex PCR. The sample holds 50,000 to 65,000 clones; about four fifths are singletons and the top ten take roughly 4.7%. The sequencing here drew on CD4+ or CD8+ T cells sorted from blood, taken in a trial of the OX40 agonist ivuxolimab. Receptors were obtained from an adult with an advanced solid tumor such as melanoma, head and neck, liver or kidney cancer. CDR3s leave out the opening cysteine and the closing phenylalanine or tryptophan. Not all rows give a size; the values are once, few, many and, for expanded clones, a class.

TRBJ2-2 NA TRBV5-1 ASSLGAGRTGELF
TRBJ1-4 NA TRBV7-9 ASSHLGGLINEKLF
TRBJ2-2 NA TRBV19 ASSPNRWTNTGELF
TRBJ2-3 NA TRBV9 ASSVGTGGTDTQY
TRBJ1-2 NA TRBV9 ASSVTEGYGYT
TRBJ2-3 NA TRBV19 ASSPSGTSSWAQY
TRBJ2-1 NA TRBV6-4 ASSVTRTRSYNEQF
TRBJ2-3 once TRBV30 AWSGSDTQY
TRBJ2-3 NA TRBV9 ASNLWGLAGDTDTQY
TRBJ2-3 NA TRBV5-6 ASSLGLAGATDTQY
TRBJ1-5 once TRBV7-9 ASSLSSGGHSNQPQH
TRBJ1-4 NA TRBV27 ASRLISNEKLF
TRBJ2-1 NA TRBV2 ASNLAGGINEQF